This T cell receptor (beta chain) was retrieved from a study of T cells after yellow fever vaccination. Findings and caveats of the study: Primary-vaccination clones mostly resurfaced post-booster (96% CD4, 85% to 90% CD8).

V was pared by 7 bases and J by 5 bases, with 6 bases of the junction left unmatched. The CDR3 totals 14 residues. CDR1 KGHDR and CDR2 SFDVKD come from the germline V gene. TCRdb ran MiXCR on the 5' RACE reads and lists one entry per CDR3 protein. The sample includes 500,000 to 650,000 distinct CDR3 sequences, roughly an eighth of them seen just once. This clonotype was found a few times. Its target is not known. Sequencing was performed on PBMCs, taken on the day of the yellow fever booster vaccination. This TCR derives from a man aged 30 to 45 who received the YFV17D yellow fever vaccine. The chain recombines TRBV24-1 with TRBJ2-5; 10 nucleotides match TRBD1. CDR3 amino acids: CATSLTGGGETQYF. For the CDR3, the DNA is TGTGCCACCAGCCTGACAGGGGGCGGTGAGACCCAGTACTTC.